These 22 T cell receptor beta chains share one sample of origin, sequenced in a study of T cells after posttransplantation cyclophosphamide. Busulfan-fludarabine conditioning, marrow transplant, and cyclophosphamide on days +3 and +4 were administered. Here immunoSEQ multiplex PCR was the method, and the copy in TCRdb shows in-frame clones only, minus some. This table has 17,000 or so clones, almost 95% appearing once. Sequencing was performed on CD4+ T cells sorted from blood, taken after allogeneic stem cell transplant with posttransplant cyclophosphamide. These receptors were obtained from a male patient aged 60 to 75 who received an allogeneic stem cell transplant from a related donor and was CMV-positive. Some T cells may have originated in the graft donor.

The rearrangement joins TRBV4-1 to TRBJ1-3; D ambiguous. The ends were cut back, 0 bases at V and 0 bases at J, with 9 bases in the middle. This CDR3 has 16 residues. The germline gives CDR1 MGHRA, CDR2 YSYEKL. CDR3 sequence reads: CASSQDTQYSGNTIYF. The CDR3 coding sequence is TGCGCCAGCAGCCAAGATACACAATACTCTGGAAACACCATATATTTT.

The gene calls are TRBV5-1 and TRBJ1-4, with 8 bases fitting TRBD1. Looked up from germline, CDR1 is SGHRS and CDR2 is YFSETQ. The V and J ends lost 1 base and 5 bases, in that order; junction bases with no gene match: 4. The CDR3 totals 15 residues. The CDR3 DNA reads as TGCGCCAGCAGCTTGTTAGGGGACAGGAATGAAAAACTGTTTTTT. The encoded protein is CASSLLGDRNEKLFF. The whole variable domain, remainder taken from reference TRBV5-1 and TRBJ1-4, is KAGVTQTPRYLIKTRGQQVTLSCSPISGHRSVSWYQQTPGQGLQFLFEYFSETQRNKGNFPGRFSGRQFSNSRSEMNVSTLELGDSALYLCASSLLGDRNEKLFFGSGTQLSVL.

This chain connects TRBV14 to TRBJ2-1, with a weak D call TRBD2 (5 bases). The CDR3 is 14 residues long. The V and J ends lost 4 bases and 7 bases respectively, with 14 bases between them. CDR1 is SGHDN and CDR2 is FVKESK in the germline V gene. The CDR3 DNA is TGTGCCAGCAGCCCTGGAGGACGGCCGAATGAGCAGTTCTTC. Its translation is CASSPGGRPNEQFF.

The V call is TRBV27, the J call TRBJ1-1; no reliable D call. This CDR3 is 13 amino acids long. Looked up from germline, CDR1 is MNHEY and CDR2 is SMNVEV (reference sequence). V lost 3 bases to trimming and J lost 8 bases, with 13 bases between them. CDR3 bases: TGTGCCAGCAGTTTCGAGGTAAGAACCGAAGCTTTCTTT. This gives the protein CASSFEVRTEAFF.

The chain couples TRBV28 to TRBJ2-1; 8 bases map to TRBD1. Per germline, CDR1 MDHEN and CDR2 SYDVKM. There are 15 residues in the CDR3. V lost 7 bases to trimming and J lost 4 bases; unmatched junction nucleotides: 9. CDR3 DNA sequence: TGTGCCAGCACCGCTCCGGACAGGGAATACAATGAGCAGTTCTTC. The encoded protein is CASTAPDREYNEQFF.

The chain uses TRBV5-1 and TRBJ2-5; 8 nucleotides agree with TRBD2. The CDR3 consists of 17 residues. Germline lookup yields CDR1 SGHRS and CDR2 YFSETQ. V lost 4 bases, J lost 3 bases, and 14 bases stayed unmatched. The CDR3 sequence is CASSLGRVGGGEETQYF. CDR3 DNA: TGCGCCAGCAGCCTTGGCCGGGTCGGGGGGGGAGAAGAGACCCAGTACTTC.

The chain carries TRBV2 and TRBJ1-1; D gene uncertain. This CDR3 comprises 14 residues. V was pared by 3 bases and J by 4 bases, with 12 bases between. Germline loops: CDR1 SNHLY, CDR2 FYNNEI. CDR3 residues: CASSEGSWATEAFF. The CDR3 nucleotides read TGTGCCAGCAGTGAGGGCAGCTGGGCCACTGAAGCTTTCTTT.

The CDR3 protein is CASSVGLTLGTQYF. The CDR3 DNA follows: TGTGCCAGCAGTGTGGGACTAACATTGGGAACGCAGTATTTT. This sequence joins TRBV2 and TRBJ2-3; TRBD2 matches at 7 bases. The V gene end was trimmed by 4 bases and the J gene end by 9 bases; junction bases not matched to a gene: 10. The CDR3 runs to 14 residues. CDR1 and CDR2 (germline): SNHLY, FYNNEI.

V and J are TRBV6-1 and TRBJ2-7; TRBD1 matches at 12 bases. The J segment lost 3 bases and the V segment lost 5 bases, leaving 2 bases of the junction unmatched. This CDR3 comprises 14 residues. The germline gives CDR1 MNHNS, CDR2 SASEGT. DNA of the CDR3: TGTGCCAGCAGTAGGGACAGGGGGCTCTACGAGCAGTACTTC. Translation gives CASSRDRGLYEQYF.

In DNA, the CDR3 is TGCGCCAGCAGCTCAAGCGCCTTACTTATGAACACTGAAGCTTTCTTT. Protein sequence: CASSSSALLMNTEAFF. The J gene is TRBJ1-1, the V gene TRBV4-1; D not certain. This CDR3 has 16 amino acids. The V end lost 5 bases, the J end lost 0 bases, and 16 bases lay between the germline ends. Germline loops: CDR1 MGHRA, CDR2 YSYEKL.

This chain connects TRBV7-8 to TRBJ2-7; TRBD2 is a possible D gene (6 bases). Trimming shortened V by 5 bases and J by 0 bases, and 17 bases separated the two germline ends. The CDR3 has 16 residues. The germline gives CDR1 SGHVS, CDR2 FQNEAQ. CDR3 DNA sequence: TGTGCCAGCAGCACCCGCGGGGCCCCATTCTCCTACGAGCAGTACTTC. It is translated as CASSTRGAPFSYEQYF.

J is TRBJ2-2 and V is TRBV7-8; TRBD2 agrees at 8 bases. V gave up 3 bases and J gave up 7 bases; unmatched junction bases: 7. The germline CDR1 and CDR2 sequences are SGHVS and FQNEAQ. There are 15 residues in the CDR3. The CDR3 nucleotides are TGTGCCAGCAGCTTGGCCCGGGGACTAGGCGGGGAGCTGTTTTTT. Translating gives CASSLARGLGGELFF.

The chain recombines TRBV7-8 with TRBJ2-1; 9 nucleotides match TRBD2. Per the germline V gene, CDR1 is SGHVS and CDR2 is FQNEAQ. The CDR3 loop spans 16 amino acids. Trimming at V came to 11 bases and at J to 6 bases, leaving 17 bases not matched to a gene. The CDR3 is CAAGMTAGGPSNEQFF. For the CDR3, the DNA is TGTGCCGCCGGGATGACGGCGGGGGGGCCATCCAATGAGCAGTTCTTC.

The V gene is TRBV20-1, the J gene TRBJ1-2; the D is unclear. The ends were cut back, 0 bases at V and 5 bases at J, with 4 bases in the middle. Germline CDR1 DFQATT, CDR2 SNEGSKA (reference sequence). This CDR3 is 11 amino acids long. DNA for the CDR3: TGCAGTGCTAGAGAGGAGTATGGCTACACCTTC. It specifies CSAREEYGYTF.

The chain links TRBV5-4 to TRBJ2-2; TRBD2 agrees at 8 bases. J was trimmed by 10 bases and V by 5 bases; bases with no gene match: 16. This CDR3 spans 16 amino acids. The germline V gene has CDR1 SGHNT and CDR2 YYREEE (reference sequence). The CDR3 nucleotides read TGTGCCAGCAGGCCTAGGGGGAACCGGGAGGGAGCGGAGCTGTTTTTT. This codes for CASRPRGNREGAELFF.

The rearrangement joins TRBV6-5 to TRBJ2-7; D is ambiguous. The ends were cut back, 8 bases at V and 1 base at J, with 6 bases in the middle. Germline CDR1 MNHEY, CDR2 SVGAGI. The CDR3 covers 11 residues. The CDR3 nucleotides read TGTGCCAGCGGTAGTTCCTACGAGCAGTACTTC. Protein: CASGSSYEQYF.

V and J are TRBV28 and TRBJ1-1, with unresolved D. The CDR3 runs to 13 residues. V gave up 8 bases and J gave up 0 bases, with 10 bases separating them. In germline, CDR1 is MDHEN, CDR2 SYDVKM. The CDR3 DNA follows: TGTGCCAGCCTTCGGGGTATGAACACTGAAGCTTTCTTT. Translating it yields CASLRGMNTEAFF.

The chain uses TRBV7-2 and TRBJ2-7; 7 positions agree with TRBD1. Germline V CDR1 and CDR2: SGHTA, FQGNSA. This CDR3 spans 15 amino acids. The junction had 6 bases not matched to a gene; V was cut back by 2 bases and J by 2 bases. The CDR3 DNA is TGTGCCAGCAGCTTACAGGGGGTCGGCCCCTACGAGCAGTACTTC. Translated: CASSLQGVGPYEQYF.

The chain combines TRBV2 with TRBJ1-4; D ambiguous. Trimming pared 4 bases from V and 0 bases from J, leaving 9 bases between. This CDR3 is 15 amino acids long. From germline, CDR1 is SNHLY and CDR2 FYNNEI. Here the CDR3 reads CASSAQTATNEKLFF. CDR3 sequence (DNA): TGTGCCAGCAGTGCTCAGACTGCAACTAATGAAAAACTGTTTTTT.

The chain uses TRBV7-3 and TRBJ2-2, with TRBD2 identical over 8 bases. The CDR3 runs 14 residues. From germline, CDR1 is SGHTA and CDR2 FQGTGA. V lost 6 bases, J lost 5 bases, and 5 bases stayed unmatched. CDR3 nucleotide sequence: TGTGCCAGCAGACCGGGGGGGGGTACCGGGGAGCTGTTTTTT. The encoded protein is CASRPGGGTGELFF.

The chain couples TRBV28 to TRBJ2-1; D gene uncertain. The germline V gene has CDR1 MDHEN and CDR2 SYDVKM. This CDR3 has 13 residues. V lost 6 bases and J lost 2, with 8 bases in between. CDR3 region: CASSSDTYNEQFF. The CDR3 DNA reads TGTGCCAGCAGCTCCGACACCTACAATGAGCAGTTCTTC.

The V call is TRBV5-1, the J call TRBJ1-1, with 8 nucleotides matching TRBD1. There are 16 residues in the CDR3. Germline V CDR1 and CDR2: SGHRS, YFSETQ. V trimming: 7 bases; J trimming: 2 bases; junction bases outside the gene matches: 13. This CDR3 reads CASVTGGITRNTEAFF. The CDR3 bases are TGCGCCAGCGTTACAGGGGGTATCACGAGAAACACTGAAGCTTTCTTT.